The clone carrying this TCR beta chain was found once. Its specificity is unknown. This entry is derived from a study of OX40 agonist ivuxolimab in advanced cancers. Study as a whole: People in dose escalation had one of these cancers: hepatocellular carcinoma, melanoma, renal cell or head and neck cancer. Findings and limits, study-wide: Within 6 weeks, CD4+ and CD8+ blood T cells expanded clonally at 0.1 to 3.0 mg/kg. On average, a greater number of expanded clones characterised CD8+ T cells relative to CD4+. Expanded peripheral T-cell antigen specificity went undetermined.

The germline V and J ends were trimmed by 7 bases and 5 bases, with 11 bases remaining between them. Per the germline V gene, CDR1 is SNHLY and CDR2 is FYNNEI. This CDR3 is built from 13 residues. Libraries were prepared by immunoSEQ multiplex PCR; TCRdb keeps only in-frame clonotypes and omits some of them. In the table there are around 41,000 clones, approximately 90% of which are singletons. This sequence originates from an adult with an advanced solid tumor such as melanoma, head and neck, liver or kidney cancer. The specimen was CD4+ or CD8+ T cells sorted from blood, collected in a trial of the OX40 agonist ivuxolimab. This chain joins TRBV2 and TRBJ1-4; D unclear. CDR3: CASNSDGNEKLFF. CDR3 in DNA: TGTGCCAGCAATAGCGACGGGAATGAAAAACTGTTTTTT. The complete variable domain, with remaining parts taken from reference TRBV2 and TRBJ1-4, reads EPEVTQTPSHQVTQMGQEVILRCVPISNHLYFYWYRQILGQKVEFLVSFYNNEISEKSEIFDDQFSVERPDGSNFTLKIRSTKLEDSAMYFCASNSDGNEKLFFGSGTQLSVL.